This note documents a single T cell receptor (beta chain) sequence. Generated by immunoSEQ multiplex PCR, the TCRdb table keeps only in-frame clones and is missing some. Of about 13,000 clones detected, roughly 69% appear once; the ten largest clones hold 39%. Germline V gives CDR1 SEHNR, CDR2 FQNEAQ (reference sequence). CDR3 length: 14 residues. Germline trimming cut 3 bases from V and 5 bases from J; bases unmatched to any gene: 3. These data come from a study of OX40 agonist ivuxolimab in advanced cancers. On the study more broadly: Ivuxolimab, which patients received intravenously every 2 weeks, was dosed at 0.01 to 10 mg/kg. Partial responses occurred in Three dose-escalation patients, one with hepatocellular carcinoma and two with cutaneous melanoma.

The rearrangement joins TRBV7-9 to TRBJ2-3; TRBD2 agrees at 9 bases. The TCR was taken from an adult with an advanced solid tumor such as melanoma, head and neck, liver or kidney cancer. The input for sequencing was CD4+ or CD8+ T cells sorted from blood, taken in a trial of the OX40 agonist ivuxolimab. CDR3 in amino acids: CASSLAGGEDTQYF. The CDR3 nucleotides read TGTGCCAGCAGCTTGGCGGGAGGGGAAGATACGCAGTATTTT.